Sequencing of this TCR beta chain was carried out in a study of blood T cell repertoires in COVID-19. This clone has just a few counts. The V and J ends lost 5 bases and 0 bases respectively, with 15 bases between them. CDR3 length equals 16 residues. The germline V gene encodes CDR1 MNHEY and CDR2 SMNVEV (reference sequence). Original processing methods: Quantification of nucleated cells was approximated via reference gene primer amplification. The repertoire was sequenced with immunoSEQ multiplex PCR; TCRdb's copy has only in-frame clones and lacks some. V, J and clone size derive from that table, while D and trimming were established from the DNA sequence. The sample records about 280,000 clones, 85% being singletons.

The chain employs TRBV27 and TRBJ2-3; D might be TRBD1 (6 bases). The sequenced sample consisted of PBMCs or T cells enriched from blood (not recorded which). The receptor comes from a woman in her forties or fifties who had recovered from COVID-19. The chain's CDR3 is CASSQTGTTSTDTQYF. Written as DNA, the CDR3 is TGTGCCAGCAGTCAGACCGGGACAACGAGCACAGATACGCAGTATTTT.